This is a list of T cell receptor beta chains from one sample in a study of tumor-infiltrating lymphocytes in primary liver carcinoma. Via MiXCR, TCRdb re-called the multiplex PCR reads, giving one row per CDR3 protein. Among about 92,000 distinct CDR3 sequences listed, around 68% were seen once. Sequenced: tumor-adjacent normal liver tissue. The receptors come from a man between 40 and 49 years old with primary liver carcinoma and hepatitis B virus infection. The CDR3 runs from the conserved cysteine through the conserved F or W.

j_call v_call cdr3_aa
TRBJ2-1 TRBV11-2 CAGSVSGNSYNEQFF
TRBJ2-2 TRBV4-1 CANSQSSGNTGELFF
TRBJ1-5 TRBV4-1 CASSQVSNQPQHF
TRBJ1-4 TRBV11-2 CASSLGSPPGATNEILFF
TRBJ2-7 TRBV6-2/TRBV6-3 CASGRSGVFYEQYF
TRBJ2-3 TRBV29-1 CSVAWAWVTDTQFF
TRBJ2-3 TRBV6-6 CASSFLAGTYTQYF
TRBJ2-5 TRBV5-5 CASNLPKTYQETQYF
TRBJ2-7 TRBV4-1 CASSQDRASGVRYKQYF
TRBJ2-1 TRBV11-1 CASNSDARGSTYNEQFF
TRBJ1-2 TRBV6-6 CTSSYGTGEGYGYTF
TRBJ2-7 TRBV5-6 CASNRYGTGGYEQYF
TRBJ2-6 TRBV6-4 CASSPSSGANVLTF
TRBJ2-7 TRBV11-2 CASSSSWVGSYVHYF
TRBJ2-1 TRBV11-2 CASYDGSPEQFF
TRBJ2-3 TRBV20-1 CSAREWAPDTQYF
TRBJ2-2 TRBV6-5 CASSYDPGELFF
TRBJ2-1 TRBV28 CASSLYPSRAYNEQFF
TRBJ2-7 TRBV11-2 CASSFGGNKGKYEEYF
TRBJ2-1 TRBV10-3 CAVASGTVFSSYNEQFF
TRBJ2-5 TRBV28 CASSLPLTLPQETQYF
TRBJ2-7 TRBV6-1 CASSEVGWEEQYF
TRBJ2-5 TRBV12-3/TRBV12-4 CASSTPITQETQYF
TRBJ2-5 TRBV10-3 CAISESDGRQETQYF
TRBJ1-4 TRBV4-1 CASSLSRGTTTNEKLFF
TRBJ1-3 TRBV6-6 CVSSHSKGFGVFSGNTIYF
TRBJ2-7 TRBV11-2 CASSLGGTLAYGQYF
TRBJ1-2 TRBV2 CASSARDRRDGYTF
TRBJ2-3 TRBV11-2 CASSPSTSGRTDTQYF
TRBJ2-3 TRBV5-4 CASCLDGAERPDTQYF
TRBJ2-7 TRBV11-2 CTSSLEYSSSYEQYF